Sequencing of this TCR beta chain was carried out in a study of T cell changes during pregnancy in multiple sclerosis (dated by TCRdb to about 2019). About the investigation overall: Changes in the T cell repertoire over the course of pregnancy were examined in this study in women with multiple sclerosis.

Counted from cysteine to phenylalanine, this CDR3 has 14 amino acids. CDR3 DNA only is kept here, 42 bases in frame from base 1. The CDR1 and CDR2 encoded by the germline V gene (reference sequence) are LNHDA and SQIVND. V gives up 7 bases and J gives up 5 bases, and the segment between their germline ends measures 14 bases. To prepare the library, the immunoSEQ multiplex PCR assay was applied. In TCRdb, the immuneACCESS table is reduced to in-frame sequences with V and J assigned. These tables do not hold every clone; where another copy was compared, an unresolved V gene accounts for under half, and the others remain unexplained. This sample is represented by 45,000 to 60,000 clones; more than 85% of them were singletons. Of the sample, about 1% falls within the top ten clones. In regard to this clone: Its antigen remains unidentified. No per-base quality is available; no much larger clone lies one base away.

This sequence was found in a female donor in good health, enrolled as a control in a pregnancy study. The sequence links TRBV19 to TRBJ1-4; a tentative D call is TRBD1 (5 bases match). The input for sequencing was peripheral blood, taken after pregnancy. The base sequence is TGTGCCAGTACGGAGACGGGACTAAATGAAAAACTGTTTTTT. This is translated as CASTETGLNEKLFF.